These T cell receptor beta chains were read from a single sample in a study of human T cells and chemical hapten exposure. TCRdb recomputed calls from the RACE reads with MiXCR, one row per CDR3 protein. The data hold around 110,000 distinct CDR3 sequences, with around 10% observed a single time. The material sequenced was whole blood, taken in connection with sensitization to the hapten diphenylcyclopropenone (DPC). The source is a woman between 45 and 60 years old with alopecia areata. Some clones in this sample may be carry-over from other donors' samples. CDR3s include the opening cysteine and the closing phenylalanine or tryptophan. A D gene is named only where the DNA matches it firmly. Part of the rows lack a size; the others show once, few, many or a class for expanded clones.

d_gene,abundance,j_gene,v_gene,CDR3nt,CDR3aa
TRBD2,many,TRBJ2-1,TRBV5-1,TGCGCCAGCAGCTGGACCCTAGCGGGAGGCCGCGATGAGCAGTTCTTC,CASSWTLAGGRDEQFF
NA,NA,TRBJ2-5,TRBV5-1,TGCGCCAGCAGCCGAAACGGACAGCTTCAAGAGACCCAGTACTTC,CASSRNGQLQETQYF
NA,NA,TRBJ1-2,TRBV4-1,TGCGCCAGCAGCCAAGATAGTAGGGCCTATGGCTACACCTTC,CASSQDSRAYGYTF
TRBD2,few,TRBJ2-3,TRBV19,TGTGCCAGTAGGCAGCGGGGGGACACAGATACGCAGTATTTT,CASRQRGDTDTQYF
NA,many,TRBJ1-3,TRBV7-2,TGTGCCAGCAGCTTCCAAGCCAGGGTAACGGTTGGAAACACCATATATTTT,CASSFQARVTVGNTIYF
TRBD1,many,TRBJ1-5,TRBV28,TGTGCCAGCAGACAGGGGAGCAATCAGCCCCAGCATTTT,CASRQGSNQPQHF
NA,many,TRBJ1-1,TRBV27,TGTGCCAGCAGCCCCTTTGCAGGGACTGAAGCTTTCTTT,CASSPFAGTEAFF
NA,many,TRBJ1-2,TRBV2,TGTGCCAGCAGTGTTCCTTTTTTGACAGAGAACTATGGCTACACCTTC,CASSVPFLTENYGYTF
NA,few,TRBJ1-1,TRBV7-2,TGTGCCAGCAGCCCACATTCGTCAGGGACTGAAGCTTTCTTT,CASSPHSSGTEAFF
NA,many,TRBJ2-2,TRBV4-1,TGCGCCAGCAGCCAGTTCGGGGTAACCACCGGGGACCTGTTTTTT,CASSQFGVTTGDLFF
NA,NA,TRBJ2-7,TRBV6-5,TGTGCCAGCAGTTACGGGTCTGGGGGAGGATACGAGCAGTACTTC,CASSYGSGGGYEQYF
NA,many,TRBJ2-7,TRBV29-1,TGCAGCGTAGGACGTCCAGGGCGCGATCGGTACGAGCAGTACTTC,CSVGRPGRDRYEQYF
NA,few,TRBJ1-1,TRBV6-5,TGTGCCAGCAGTTACTCACAGGGAAGAAGGAACACTGAAGCTTTCTTT,CASSYSQGRRNTEAFF
NA,many,TRBJ2-1,TRBV27,TGTGCCAGCAGGGGAAAACTAGTTGTCCCCAATGAGCAGTTCTTC,CASRGKLVVPNEQFF
NA,few,TRBJ2-5,TRBV4-1,TGCGCCAGCAGCCTCGGAGGAGGGACTGCTGGGGAGACCCAGTACTTC,CASSLGGGTAGETQYF
NA,NA,TRBJ2-7,TRBV12-3/TRBV12-4,TGTGCCAGCACCCCGGACCGATCTCACGAGCAGTACTTC,CASTPDRSHEQYF
NA,NA,TRBJ2-7,TRBV21-1,TGTGCCAGCAGCAAAGCAGGGGACGGGGACGAGCAGTACTTC,CASSKAGDGDEQYF